Presented here are 23 T cell receptor beta chains from one specimen sequenced in a study of blood T cell repertoires in COVID-19. Only in-frame clones appear in the TCRdb table, and some are missing; sequencing was by immunoSEQ multiplex PCR. Among about 87,000 clones, approximately 75% were seen once, and the ten largest hold roughly 4.2%. Sequencing used peripheral blood. All receptors come from a woman between 45 and 60 years old with acute or convalescent COVID-19.

The chain is built from TRBV7-9 and TRBJ2-3, with 11 bases matching TRBD1. Losses at the gene ends were 5 bases for V and 5 bases for J; bases not matched to a gene: 6. Germline CDR1 SEHNR, CDR2 FQNEAQ (reference sequence). The CDR3 spans 15 residues. In nucleotides, the CDR3 is TGTGCCAGCAGCCCGGACAGGGGGCGGGAAGATACGCAGTATTTT. It codes for CASSPDRGREDTQYF.

This clone was observed once. The rearrangement uses TRBV30 and TRBJ1-5; TRBD1 matches 9 bases. Trimming took 0 bases from V and 7 from J; bases not matched to a gene: 7. This CDR3 spans 15 amino acids. Germline CDR1 GTSNPN, CDR2 SVGIG (reference sequence). CDR3 nucleotide sequence: TGTGCCTGGAGTGTACAGGGGGCGACGGGACAGCCCCAGCATTTT. Protein: CAWSVQGATGQPQHF.

The CDR3 DNA is TGTGCCAGCAGCTTAGGAGGGTTCGGCTATGGCTACACCTTC. Translation: CASSLGGFGYGYTF. The chain couples TRBV7-8 to TRBJ1-2; D unresolved. Trimming took 1 base from V and 4 from J, leaving 10 bases between them. The CDR3 consists of 14 residues. Germline V lookup: CDR1 SGHVS, CDR2 FQNEAQ.

V usage is TRBV14 and J usage is TRBJ2-4; D ambiguous. Trimming stripped 4 bases from V and 8 bases from J, with 12 bases between. This CDR3 region has 13 residues. CDR1 is SGHDN, CDR2 FVKESK, per germline. CDR3 region: CASSPGLMDIQYF. Here the CDR3 DNA reads TGTGCCAGCAGCCCCGGGTTGATGGACATTCAGTACTTC.

The chain recombines TRBV11-2 with TRBJ2-7, with a possible D match to TRBD1 (6 bases). Per germline, CDR1 SGHAT and CDR2 FQNNGV. Trimming shortened V by 1 base and J by 1 base, and 8 bases separated the two germline ends. The CDR3 length is 14 residues. The chain's CDR3 is CASSLAGQSYEQYF. The CDR3 region has the DNA TGTGCCAGCAGCTTAGCGGGACAATCCTACGAGCAGTACTTC.

This clone was detected a few times. The chain is built from TRBV2 and TRBJ1-6; no definite D call. Trimming left V 7 bases short and J 9 bases short, with 10 bases between. CDR1 is SNHLY and CDR2 is FYNNEI in the germline V gene. CDR3 length: 12 amino acids. The CDR3 here is CASNSRSSPLHF. The CDR3 nucleotides are TGTGCCAGCAACTCACGGAGTTCACCCCTCCACTTT.

This clone turned up a few times. This chain links TRBV3-1 (or the pseudogene TRBV3-2) with TRBJ1-3; TRBD1 is a possible D gene (6 bases). Trimming left V 4 bases short and J 4 bases short, with 14 bases between. The length of the CDR3 is 15 residues. CDR1 is LGHDT and CDR2 is YNNKEL in the germline V gene (reference sequence). The CDR3, as DNA: TGTGCCAGCAGCCCGGACGGGGGGCGAGGAAACACCATATATTTT. This gives the protein CASSPDGGRGNTIYF.

The table lists this clone with a few counts. This rearrangement joins TRBV6-6 to TRBJ1-5, with D maybe TRBD1 (6 bases). Germline values: CDR1 MNHNY, CDR2 SVGAGI (reference sequence). The CDR3 spans 13 residues. The V end was cut by 10 bases, the J end by 10 bases, with 20 bases between. CDR3 in DNA: TGTGCCACCCAGGGGAAGGGAGAGAGACCCCAGCATTTT. The encoded protein is CATQGKGERPQHF.

This rearrangement joins TRBV18 to TRBJ1-3; the match to TRBD1 covers 8 bases. The CDR3 extends over 16 amino acids. Germline-derived CDR1 and CDR2 are KGHSH and LQKENI. Trimming cost V 3 bases and J 2 bases; bases outside gene matches: 6. CDR3 nucleotide sequence: TGTGCCAGCTCACCTGGACAGGGAATTACTGGAAACACCATATATTTT. This codes for CASSPGQGITGNTIYF.

The V and J genes are TRBV6-2 or TRBV6-3 and TRBJ1-1; 7 nucleotides line up with TRBD1. CDR1 and CDR2 (germline): MNHEY, SVGEGT. The CDR3 runs 14 residues. Unmatched junction bases numbered 6, after V lost 5 bases and J lost 3 bases. The CDR3 nucleotides read TGTGCCAGCAGTCACCTCCAGGGGGACACTGAAGCTTTCTTT. It is translated as CASSHLQGDTEAFF.

V is TRBV7-9 and J is TRBJ2-4; 9 nucleotides agree with TRBD2. The CDR3 loop spans 16 amino acids. Germline CDR1 SEHNR, CDR2 FQNEAQ (reference sequence). Trimming cost V 3 bases and J 2 bases; bases outside gene matches: 5. The CDR3 DNA is TGTGCCAGCAGCTTGAGCGGGGGGTTTTCCAAAAACATTCAGTACTTC. This gives the protein CASSLSGGFSKNIQYF.

About this clone itself: At the DNA level, this CDR3 is encoded by other sequences in the same sample as well. This chain links TRBV5-1 with TRBJ1-6; TRBD1 matches 9 bases. The CDR3 spans 15 residues. Germline trimming cut 1 base from V and 10 bases from J; bases unmatched to any gene: 6. Germline V gives CDR1 SGHRS, CDR2 YFSETQ. CDR3 nucleotide sequence: TGCGCCAGCAGCTTGAAGGGACAGGGAGGCTCACCCCTCCACTTT. It translates to CASSLKGQGGSPLHF. Filled out from reference TRBV5-1 and TRBJ1-6, the complete variable domain reads KAGVTQTPRYLIKTRGQQVTLSCSPISGHRSVSWYQQTPGQGLQFLFEYFSETQRNKGNFPGRFSGRQFSNSRSEMNVSTLELGDSALYLCASSLKGQGGSPLHFGNGTRLTVT.

This chain's CDR3 is CATSSLGAHGNTEAFF. The DNA of the CDR3 is TGTGCCACCAGCAGTCTAGGGGCTCATGGAAACACTGAAGCTTTCTTT. The chain uses TRBV15 and TRBJ1-1, with D maybe TRBD1 (5 bases). The ends were cut back, 3 bases at V and 2 bases at J, with 16 bases in the middle. The CDR3 is 16 residues long. Germline V gene sequence: CDR1 LNHNV, CDR2 YYDKDF (reference sequence). The full variable domain, its missing parts supplied by reference TRBV15 and TRBJ1-1, is DAMVIQNPRYQVTQFGKPVTLSCSQTLNHNVMYWYQQKSSQAPKLLFHYYDKDFNNEADTPDNFQSRRPNTSFCFLDIRSPGLGDTAMYLCATSSLGAHGNTEAFFGQGTRLTVV.

The V call is TRBV18, the J call TRBJ2-5, with D perhaps matching TRBD2 (7 bases). V gave up 5 bases and J gave up 5 bases, with 18 bases separating them. The germline V gene encodes CDR1 KGHSH and CDR2 LQKENI. The CDR3 length is 15 residues. CDR3 nucleotide sequence: TGTGCCAGCTCAATCCCGGGGGGCCAGGCTGAGACCCAGTACTTC. It is translated as CASSIPGGQAETQYF.

The chain recombines TRBV13 with TRBJ1-2; 9 bases line up with TRBD1. The germline V gene has CDR1 PRHDT and CDR2 FYEKMQ (reference sequence). V shed 5 bases, J shed 6 bases, and the junction held 4 bases outside the gene matches. The CDR3 totals 13 residues. The DNA for the CDR3 is TGTGCCAGCAGCGAACAGGGGGCAAATGGCTACACCTTC. This translates into CASSEQGANGYTF.

V gene TRBV5-1 combines with J gene TRBJ2-7; D uncertain. Trimming cost V 3 bases and J 1 base, with 8 bases left between them. The CDR3 extends over 13 amino acids. Germline assignment: CDR1 SGHRS and CDR2 YFSETQ. CDR3 amino acids: CASSSLSSYEQYF. The CDR3, as DNA: TGCGCCAGCAGCTCTTTGTCGTCCTACGAGCAGTACTTC.

This clone appeared once. CDR3 nucleotide sequence: TGTGCCAGCAGACTAGGCGGGGGGACTACCGGGGAGCTGTTTTTT. It encodes CASRLGGGTTGELFF. The V call is TRBV6-5, the J call TRBJ2-2, with 8 bases aligning to TRBD2. CDR1 is MNHEY and CDR2 is SVGAGI in the germline V gene. This CDR3 spans 15 amino acids. Trimming at V came to 6 bases and at J to 5 bases, leaving 8 bases not matched to a gene.

The chain combines TRBV6-6 with TRBJ2-2; 7 bases are a match to TRBD2. This CDR3 has 14 amino acids. With V trimmed by 9 bases and J by 1 base, 5 bases remained unmatched. The V gene's germline CDR1 is MNHNY and CDR2 SVGAGI (reference sequence). The CDR3 sequence: CASGGGGNTGELFF. CDR3 DNA: TGTGCCAGTGGGGGGGGAGGGAACACCGGGGAGCTGTTTTTT.

The chain links TRBV2 to TRBJ1-1, with D perhaps matching TRBD1 (5 bases). This CDR3 is built from 12 residues. CDR1 and CDR2 from the germline V gene are SNHLY and FYNNEI. V lost 2 bases and J lost 5, with 6 bases in between. The CDR3 here is CASSERGTEAFF. As DNA, the CDR3 is TGTGCCAGCAGTGAAAGGGGTACTGAAGCTTTCTTT.

The chain has TRBV19 and TRBJ1-1; unclear D gene. From germline, CDR1 is LNHDA and CDR2 SQIVND (reference sequence). The CDR3 has 14 residues. Trimming cost V 5 bases and J 5 bases, with 15 bases left between them. CDR3 nucleotide sequence: TGTGCCAGTAGTCAAATGAGGGTAGGGACTGAAGCTTTCTTT. As protein: CASSQMRVGTEAFF.

This clone was counted a few times. The gene calls are TRBV6-5 and TRBJ1-3; D not certain. Germline lookup yields CDR1 MNHEY and CDR2 SVGAGI. CDR3 size: 14 residues. The ends were cut back, 5 bases at V and 4 bases at J, with 12 bases in the middle. The CDR3 region is CASSLTGEGNTIYF. The CDR3 region has the DNA TGTGCCAGCAGTCTTACGGGTGAGGGAAACACCATATATTTT.

V and J are TRBV2 and TRBJ2-5; 8 positions agree with TRBD2. CDR1 is SNHLY, CDR2 FYNNEI, per germline. The CDR3 runs to 18 residues. Unmatched junction bases numbered 21, after V lost 5 bases and J lost 7 bases. CDR3 sequence (DNA): TGTGCCAGCAGTCCTAGCTTAGGACTAGCTGACTACGGCGGGACCCAGTACTTC. Translation: CASSPSLGLADYGGTQYF.

The rearrangement joins TRBV28 to TRBJ1-2, with a tentative D call TRBD1 (6 bases). The CDR3 runs to 13 residues. Germline CDR1 and CDR2: MDHEN and SYDVKM. The V gene lost 5 bases and the J gene lost 5 bases, with 12 bases spanning the gap. The CDR3 DNA sequence: TGTGCCAGCAGTCCGATAGGACAGTATGGCTACACCTTC. Amino acids: CASSPIGQYGYTF.